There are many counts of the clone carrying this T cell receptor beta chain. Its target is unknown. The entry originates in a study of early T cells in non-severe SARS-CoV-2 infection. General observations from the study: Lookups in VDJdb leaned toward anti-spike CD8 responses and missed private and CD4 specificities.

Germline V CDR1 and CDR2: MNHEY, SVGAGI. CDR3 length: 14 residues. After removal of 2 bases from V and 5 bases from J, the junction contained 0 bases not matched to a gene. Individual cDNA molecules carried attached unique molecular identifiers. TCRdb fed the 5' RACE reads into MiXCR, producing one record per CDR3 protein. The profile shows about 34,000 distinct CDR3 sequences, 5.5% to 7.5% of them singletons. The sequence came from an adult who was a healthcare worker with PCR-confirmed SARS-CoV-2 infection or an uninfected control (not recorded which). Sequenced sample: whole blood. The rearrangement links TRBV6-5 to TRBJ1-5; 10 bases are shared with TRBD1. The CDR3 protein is CASSYDRGHQPQHF. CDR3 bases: TGTGCCAGCAGTTACGACAGGGGGCATCAGCCCCAGCATTTT.